A single sample gave rise to the 20 T cell receptor beta chains below, sequenced in a study of blood T cell repertoires in COVID-19. TCRdb's table, derived via immunoSEQ multiplex PCR, lists solely in-frame clones and lacks some. The sample carries about 130,000 clones, 65% to 90% recorded once. Sequencing used peripheral blood. The source is a man older than 75 with active or convalescent COVID-19.

The chain is built from TRBV6-5 and TRBJ1-1; D gene uncertain. Germline V CDR1 and CDR2: MNHEY, SVGAGI. CDR3 length: 14 residues. The ends were cut back, 5 bases at V and 0 bases at J, with 10 bases in the middle. CDR3 loop: CASSTGGLNTEAFF. CDR3 sequence (DNA): TGTGCCAGCAGTACCGGCGGGCTGAACACTGAAGCTTTCTTT.

This clone has just a few counts. The CDR3 DNA reads as TGCGCCAGCAGCTTGGCGGGGAACCACGAGCAGTACTTC. Translated, it gives CASSLAGNHEQYF. This chain links TRBV5-1 with TRBJ2-7; D might be TRBD2 (5 bases). CDR3 length equals 13 residues. Trimming took off 0 bases at V and 5 bases at J, with 9 bases between the two ends. Germline V lookup: CDR1 SGHRS, CDR2 YFSETQ. Full variable domain (missing parts from reference TRBV5-1 and TRBJ2-7): KAGVTQTPRYLIKTRGQQVTLSCSPISGHRSVSWYQQTPGQGLQFLFEYFSETQRNKGNFPGRFSGRQFSNSRSEMNVSTLELGDSALYLCASSLAGNHEQYFGPGTRLTVT.

The gene calls are TRBV5-1 and TRBJ1-4; the match to TRBD1 covers 9 bases. Trimming cost V 4 bases and J 5 bases; bases outside gene matches: 3. The CDR3 consists of 14 residues. Germline V gene sequence: CDR1 SGHRS, CDR2 YFSETQ. The CDR3 reads CASSEGTGNEKLFF. For the CDR3, the DNA is TGCGCCAGCAGCGAAGGGACAGGGAATGAAAAACTGTTTTTT. The variable domain in full, completed from reference TRBV5-1 and TRBJ1-4, reads KAGVTQTPRYLIKTRGQQVTLSCSPISGHRSVSWYQQTPGQGLQFLFEYFSETQRNKGNFPGRFSGRQFSNSRSEMNVSTLELGDSALYLCASSEGTGNEKLFFGSGTQLSVL.

The V call is TRBV5-4, the J call TRBJ2-1; tentative D call: TRBD2 (6 bases). V was shortened by 4 bases and J by 0 bases, with 11 bases between the two germline ends. Germline V gene sequence: CDR1 SGHNT, CDR2 YYREEE (reference sequence). There are 15 residues in the CDR3. This CDR3 is CASSKREFSYNEQFF. The CDR3 DNA reads as TGTGCCAGCAGCAAACGGGAGTTCTCCTACAATGAGCAGTTCTTC. The complete variable domain, with remaining parts taken from reference TRBV5-4 and TRBJ2-1, reads ETGVTQSPTHLIKTRGQQVTLRCSSQSGHNTVSWYQQALGQGPQFIFQYYREEENGRGNFPPRFSGLQFPNYSSELNVNALELDDSALYLCASSKREFSYNEQFFGPGTRLTVL.

The chain uses TRBV27 and TRBJ1-1; a weak D match, TRBD1 (6 bases). V shed 6 bases and J shed 1 base, with 12 bases lying between them. CDR3 length: 14 residues. Germline V CDR1 and CDR2: MNHEY, SMNVEV (reference sequence). For the CDR3, the DNA is TGTGCCAGCAGACCGGACAGAGCGAACACTGAAGCTTTCTTT. Translation: CASRPDRANTEAFF.

The rearrangement links TRBV7-9 to TRBJ2-3, with TRBD1 matching 7 bases. Germline CDR1 SEHNR, CDR2 FQNEAQ (reference sequence). The V and J ends lost 5 bases and 4 bases, in that order; junction bases with no gene match: 9. The CDR3 has 15 amino acids. CDR3 amino acids: CASSKDRVSADTQYF. The CDR3 nucleotides are TGTGCCAGCAGCAAAGACAGGGTTTCGGCAGATACGCAGTATTTT.

This chain connects TRBV28 to TRBJ1-5; the D is unclear. CDR3 length: 14 residues. CDR1 and CDR2 from the germline V gene are MDHEN and SYDVKM. V lost 4 bases and J lost 6, with 13 bases in between. In nucleotides, the CDR3 is TGTGCCAGCAGTTCCCCCCTACCGGGTCAGCCCCAGCATTTT. Residues: CASSSPLPGQPQHF. Complete variable domain (other parts from reference TRBV28 and TRBJ1-5): DVKVTQSSRYLVKRTGEKVFLECVQDMDHENMFWYRQDPGLGLRLIYFSYDVKMKEKGDIPEGYSVSREKKERFSLILESASTNQTSMYLCASSSPLPGQPQHFGDGTRLSIL.

The rearrangement joins TRBV27 to TRBJ2-7, with TRBD2 matching over 9 bases. The germline CDR1 and CDR2 sequences are MNHEY and SMNVEV (reference sequence). The ends lost 3 bases at V and 3 bases at J; junction bases unmatched: 0. This CDR3 has 13 residues. The chain's CDR3 is CASSLTSGYEQYF. The CDR3 DNA reads as TGTGCCAGCAGTTTGACTAGCGGCTACGAGCAGTACTTC.

J is TRBJ2-2 and V is TRBV27; D perhaps matches TRBD1 (6 bases). The V end was cut by 1 base, the J end by 0 bases, with 9 bases between. This CDR3 has 16 amino acids. Germline-derived CDR1 and CDR2 are MNHEY and SMNVEV (reference sequence). DNA for the CDR3: TGTGCCAGCAGTTTATGGGACACCCCGAACACCGGGGAGCTGTTTTTT. Its translation: CASSLWDTPNTGELFF.

The V gene is TRBV7-2, the J gene TRBJ2-4; 7 nucleotides align to TRBD2. Trimming cost V 5 bases and J 6 bases; bases outside gene matches: 13. The CDR3 runs to 16 residues. Per the germline V gene, CDR1 is SGHTA and CDR2 is FQGNSA. CDR3 sequence reads: CASSRTPAGGLNIQYF. The CDR3 nucleotides are TGTGCCAGCAGCCGGACACCCGCCGGGGGGTTAAACATTCAGTACTTC.

The chain uses TRBV18 and TRBJ2-7, with TRBD1 matching 7 bases. Trimming at V came to 4 bases and at J to 6 bases, leaving 9 bases not matched to a gene. The CDR3 has 14 residues. Germline V gene data show CDR1 as KGHSH and CDR2 as LQKENI. CDR3 in DNA: TGTGCCAGCTCACGGGCTCAGGGGGTTGGCGAGCAGTACTTC. Translating it yields CASSRAQGVGEQYF.

V and J are TRBV7-9 and TRBJ1-1, with TRBD1 as a possible D gene (6 bases). This CDR3 is built from 15 residues. Trimming took off 2 bases at V and 1 base at J, with 11 bases between the two ends. The germline gives CDR1 SEHNR, CDR2 FQNEAQ (reference sequence). CDR3: CASSLSTGRNTEAFF. The CDR3 region has the DNA TGTGCCAGCAGCTTAAGTACAGGGAGGAACACTGAAGCTTTCTTT.

This chain links TRBV6-5 with TRBJ1-3; 8 positions agree with TRBD1. The V gene's germline CDR1 is MNHEY and CDR2 SVGAGI. J gave up 4 bases and V 5 bases, and 7 bases lay outside the gene matches. The CDR3 is 15 residues long. The CDR3, as DNA: TGTGCCAGCAGTATCCTCAGGGGGCCAGGAAACACCATATATTTT. Encoded protein: CASSILRGPGNTIYF.

V and J are TRBV11-3 and TRBJ1-1; D might be TRBD1 (6 bases). The V gene's germline CDR1 is SGHNT and CDR2 YENEEA. The V gene lost 4 bases and the J gene lost 5 bases, with 11 bases spanning the gap. The CDR3 runs to 13 residues. The CDR3 reads CASSSDSVTEAFF. The CDR3 DNA sequence: TGTGCCAGCAGCTCGGACAGTGTAACTGAAGCTTTCTTT.

The chain is built from TRBV19 and TRBJ2-5; TRBD1 matches at 8 bases. V gave up 6 bases and J gave up 5 bases; unmatched junction bases: 11. Germline CDR1 and CDR2: LNHDA and SQIVND (reference sequence). The CDR3 is made up of 15 amino acids. Written as DNA, the CDR3 is TGTGCCAGTAGACGAGGGACAGGTAGGGGTGAGACCCAGTACTTC. This gives the protein CASRRGTGRGETQYF.

This clone was detected only a few times. The genes are TRBV4-3 and TRBJ1-4; D is unresolved. Trimming took off 4 bases at V and 0 bases at J, with 9 bases between the two ends. Germline V gene data show CDR1 as LGHNA and CDR2 as YSLEER. This CDR3 is built from 15 residues. CDR3 residues: CASSLTGATNEKLFF. The CDR3 coding sequence is TGCGCCAGCAGCCTCACCGGAGCAACTAATGAAAAACTGTTTTTT.

V gene TRBV6-5 combines with J gene TRBJ2-3, with a possible D match to TRBD2 (6 bases). CDR1 and CDR2 from the germline V gene are MNHEY and SVGAGI. Trimming took 8 bases from V and 9 from J, leaving 15 bases between them. The CDR3 runs to 12 residues. The CDR3 loop reads CASATGGTTQYF. Written as DNA, the CDR3 is TGTGCCAGCGCTACGGGCGGGACCACGCAGTATTTT.

This clone was counted between two and nine times. This chain connects TRBV3-1 (or the pseudogene TRBV3-2) to TRBJ1-6; 7 positions agree with TRBD1. The CDR3 has 14 amino acids. The J segment lost 10 bases and the V segment lost 1 base, leaving 4 bases of the junction unmatched. Germline values: CDR1 LGHDT, CDR2 YNNKEL (reference sequence). In nucleotides, the CDR3 is TGTGCCAGCAGCCAAGTCCCGGACAGGTCACCCCTCCACTTT. Encoded protein: CASSQVPDRSPLHF.

The sample holds one count of this clone. The chain uses TRBV7-3 and TRBJ2-5; possibly TRBD1 for D (10 bases). Germline CDR1 and CDR2: SGHTA and FQGTGA. This CDR3 has 15 residues. Trimming pared 5 bases from V and 3 bases from J, leaving 16 bases between. CDR3 sequence: CASSPSGTGEETQYF. As DNA, the CDR3 is TGTGCCAGCAGCCCTAGCGGGACAGGGGAAGAGACCCAGTACTTC.

The chain couples TRBV19 to TRBJ1-5; 8 bases are a match to TRBD1. The germline V gene has CDR1 LNHDA and CDR2 SQIVND (reference sequence). V trimming: 3 bases; J trimming: 7 bases; junction bases outside the gene matches: 8. This CDR3 contains 15 residues. In DNA, the CDR3 is TGTGCCAGTAGTATTCAGCAGGGGGCGCAGCAGCCCCAGCATTTT. Translating it yields CASSIQQGAQQPQHF.